What follows are 25 T cell receptor beta chains derived from one specimen sequenced in a study of control samples from healthy donors and cancer patients. Libraries were prepared by immunoSEQ multiplex PCR; TCRdb keeps only in-frame clonotypes and omits some of them. The top ten clones hold about 20% of a sample with some 28,000 clones, roughly 78% of them seen once. What was sequenced was PBMCs. The receptor source for this set is a man between 60 and 75 years old with head and neck cancer.

The rearrangement joins TRBV18 to TRBJ2-7; no reliable D call. There are 13 residues in the CDR3. CDR1 is KGHSH, CDR2 LQKENI, per germline. Trimming stripped 3 bases from V and 3 bases from J, with 9 bases between. CDR3 nucleotide sequence: TGTGCCAGCTCACCTTCTTGGGACTACGAGCAGTACTTC. It translates to CASSPSWDYEQYF.

V and J are TRBV3-1 (or the pseudogene TRBV3-2) and TRBJ2-3, with D uncertain. The CDR3 spans 11 residues. The V end lost 4 bases, the J end lost 7 bases, and 6 bases lay between the germline ends. Germline V gene lookup returns CDR1 LGHDT and CDR2 YNNKEL (reference sequence). The DNA for the CDR3 is TGTGCCAGCAGCCGGGCGTATACGCAGTATTTT. Amino acid sequence: CASSRAYTQYF.

V and J are TRBV6-6 and TRBJ2-4, with D possibly matching TRBD2 (6 bases). Germline lookup yields CDR1 MNHNY and CDR2 SVGAGI (reference sequence). Trimming took off 7 bases at V and 7 bases at J, with 17 bases between the two ends. This CDR3 is built from 14 residues. DNA of the CDR3: TGTGCCAGCACCCCCGGGGGAGCCGGGAACATTCAGTACTTC. Its protein product is CASTPGGAGNIQYF.

The table lists this clone with a few counts. The V gene is TRBV18, the J gene TRBJ2-3; D is uncertain. The V gene lost 3 bases and the J gene lost 8 bases, with 24 bases spanning the gap. The CDR3 extends over 17 amino acids. Germline-derived CDR1 and CDR2 are KGHSH and LQKENI. The CDR3 region is CASSPYGVRSAWGTQYF. The CDR3 DNA sequence: TGTGCCAGCTCACCCTATGGGGTGCGGTCAGCCTGGGGTACGCAGTATTTT.

This chain links TRBV7-3 with TRBJ2-5, with 9 positions matching TRBD2. The CDR3 totals 14 residues. Trimming removed 2 bases from V and 5 bases from J; junction bases left unmatched: 3. Germline values: CDR1 SGHTA, CDR2 FQGTGA. The CDR3 reads CASSLLAGAETQYF. CDR3 in DNA: TGTGCCAGCAGCTTATTAGCGGGAGCGGAGACCCAGTACTTC.

This chain links TRBV9 with TRBJ1-2, with 7 bases aligning to TRBD1. Per the germline V gene, CDR1 is SGDLS and CDR2 is YYNGEE. V was pared by 0 bases and J by 0 bases, with 2 bases of the junction left unmatched. This CDR3 contains 15 residues. CDR3 region: CASSVGQGANYGYTF. CDR3 coding DNA: TGTGCCAGCAGCGTAGGACAGGGAGCTAACTATGGCTACACCTTC.

This clone was recorded only once. The J gene is TRBJ2-4, the V gene TRBV28, with D maybe TRBD1 (5 bases). V was shortened by 1 base and J by 0 bases, with 13 bases between the two germline ends. Germline V gene sequence: CDR1 MDHEN, CDR2 SYDVKM. The CDR3 runs to 17 residues. The CDR3 bases are TGTGCCAGCAGTTTATTAGAGGACAATCTAGCCAAAAACATTCAGTACTTC. This sequence encodes CASSLLEDNLAKNIQYF.

V and J are TRBV5-1 and TRBJ2-3, with no clear D. V lost 0 bases and J 5 bases, leaving 10 bases between the germline ends. Per the germline V gene, CDR1 is SGHRS and CDR2 is YFSETQ. The CDR3 extends over 14 amino acids. CDR3 residues: CASSLAHLEDTQYF. CDR3 coding DNA: TGCGCCAGCAGCTTGGCGCATCTTGAAGATACGCAGTATTTT.

The genes are TRBV28 and TRBJ1-2; tentatively, D is TRBD1 (5 bases). Germline V lookup: CDR1 MDHEN, CDR2 SYDVKM. The V gene lost 5 bases and the J gene lost 5 bases, with 12 bases spanning the gap. This CDR3 is built from 13 residues. CDR3 nucleotides: TGTGCCAGCAGTGGGGACCTTAGGTATGGCTACACCTTC. Its translation: CASSGDLRYGYTF.

The chain links TRBV5-4 to TRBJ2-1, with 11 bases identical to TRBD2. Germline V gives CDR1 SGHNT, CDR2 YYREEE (reference sequence). J lost 9 bases, V lost 1 base, and 0 bases had no gene match. The CDR3 has 13 amino acids. The DNA for the CDR3 is TGTGCCAGCAGCTTGACTAGCGGGAGTGAGCAGTTCTTC. Encoded protein: CASSLTSGSEQFF.

CDR3 DNA: TGTGCCTCCGGGCAGGGGGCGCCCGGGGCCAACGTCCTGACTTTC. Residues: CASGQGAPGANVLTF. This chain connects TRBV2 to TRBJ2-6; 8 positions match TRBD1. V trimming: 11 bases; J trimming: 4 bases; junction bases outside the gene matches: 10. The CDR3 has 15 amino acids. The germline CDR1 and CDR2 sequences are SNHLY and FYNNEI. Full variable domain (outside the CDR3, taken from reference TRBV2 and TRBJ2-6): EPEVTQTPSHQVTQMGQEVILRCVPISNHLYFYWYRQILGQKVEFLVSFYNNEISEKSEIFDDQFSVERPDGSNFTLKIRSTKLEDSAMYFCASGQGAPGANVLTFGAGSRLTVL.

Here the CDR3 reads CASSEHPNTEAFF. CDR3 bases: TGTGCCAGCAGTGAACACCCGAACACTGAAGCTTTCTTT. This chain joins TRBV6-4 and TRBJ1-1; D is unclear. The CDR3 is 13 amino acids. The V end was cut by 3 bases, the J end by 1 base, with 6 bases between. The germline V gene has CDR1 MRHNA and CDR2 SNTAGT.

This clone was observed a handful of times. The chain combines TRBV25-1 with TRBJ2-1; D gene unclear. The CDR3 extends over 15 amino acids. The V gene's germline CDR1 is MGHDK and CDR2 SYGVNS. Trimming left V 4 bases short and J 0 bases short, with 10 bases between. CDR3 nucleotide sequence: TGTGCCAGCAGTGGCCCAGGATTCTCCTACAATGAGCAGTTCTTC. Residues: CASSGPGFSYNEQFF. Together with reference TRBV25-1 and TRBJ2-1, the CDR3 gives the full variable domain: EADIYQTPRYLVIGTGKKITLECSQTMGHDKMYWYQQDPGMELHLIHYSYGVNSTEKGDLSSESTVSRIRTEHFPLTLESARPSHTSQYLCASSGPGFSYNEQFFGPGTRLTVL.

This clone occurred a few times. This CDR3 is CAIQRGSYEQYF. The CDR3, as DNA: TGTGCCATCCAGAGGGGCTCCTACGAGCAGTACTTC. The chain combines TRBV28 with TRBJ2-7, with D possibly being TRBD1 or TRBD2 (5 bases each). The CDR3 spans 12 residues. Germline CDR1 reads MDHEN; CDR2 reads SYDVKM. Trimming removed 10 bases at V and 0 bases at J, with 10 bases between.

The chain carries TRBV4-1 and TRBJ1-5; a possible D gene is TRBD1 (5 bases). Between the trimmed V and J ends, which lost 1 base and 4 bases, there was a span of 8 bases. The CDR3 is 14 residues long. CDR1 is MGHRA and CDR2 is YSYEKL in the germline V gene. The DNA for the CDR3 is TGCGCCAGCAGCCAAGCCCAGGGAAATCAGCCCCAGCATTTT. Encoded protein: CASSQAQGNQPQHF.

In DNA, the CDR3 is TGTGCCACCAGCAAGGATCCTCGGGGTGCAAGAGGTTCAGTGAACACTGAAGCTTTCTTT. This translates into CATSKDPRGARGSVNTEAFF. The chain recombines TRBV15 with TRBJ1-1; D is ambiguous. The V end was cut by 4 bases, the J end by 0 bases, with 27 bases between. This CDR3 is 20 amino acids long. Looked up from germline, CDR1 is LNHNV and CDR2 is YYDKDF (reference sequence).

This sequence joins TRBV7-2 and TRBJ1-5; no clear D. V gave up 5 bases and J gave up 2 bases, with 10 bases separating them. The CDR3 covers 14 residues. CDR1 is SGHTA and CDR2 is FQGNSA in the germline V gene. The CDR3 spells CASSQGGGNQPQHF. The CDR3 bases are TGTGCCAGCAGCCAAGGAGGAGGCAATCAGCCCCAGCATTTT. Full variable domain (missing parts from reference TRBV7-2 and TRBJ1-5): GAGVSQSPSNKVTEKGKDVELRCDPISGHTALYWYRQSLGQGLEFLIYFQGNSAPDKSGLPSDRFSAERTGGSVSTLTIQRTQQEDSAVYLCASSQGGGNQPQHFGDGTRLSIL.

The chain joins TRBV4-2 to TRBJ2-3; maybe TRBD2 (6 bases). This CDR3 is 16 amino acids long. Germline assignment: CDR1 LGHNA and CDR2 YNFKEQ. V shed 0 bases and J shed 2 bases, with 12 bases lying between them. The CDR3: CASSQDGTLATDTQYF. Here the CDR3 DNA reads TGTGCCAGCAGCCAAGATGGGACTCTCGCCACAGATACGCAGTATTTT.

This clone is a singleton in its sample. The chain uses TRBV18 and TRBJ2-7; 8 bases agree with TRBD1. V shed 6 bases, J shed 2 bases, and the junction held 9 bases outside the gene matches. The CDR3 spans 15 residues. Germline CDR1 KGHSH, CDR2 LQKENI. The CDR3 region has the DNA TGTGCCAGCTCCCAGGGACAGGCCGCGACCTACGAGCAGTACTTC. Protein product: CASSQGQAATYEQYF.

The J gene is TRBJ2-7, the V gene TRBV30; unclear D gene. The V gene's germline CDR1 is GTSNPN and CDR2 SVGIG (reference sequence). The CDR3 contains 11 residues. The V gene lost 2 bases and the J gene lost 5 bases, with 7 bases spanning the gap. CDR3: CAWSPSNEQYF. In nucleotides, the CDR3 is TGTGCCTGGAGTCCCTCGAACGAGCAGTACTTC.

There are a few counts of this clone. J is TRBJ2-7 and V is TRBV6-6; 8 bases align to TRBD2. The CDR3 has 15 amino acids. V shed 4 bases, J shed 0 bases, and the junction held 5 bases outside the gene matches. In germline, CDR1 is MNHNY, CDR2 SVGAGI (reference sequence). CDR3 protein: CASSFVAGSSYEQYF. The CDR3 region has the DNA TGTGCCAGCAGTTTCGTAGCGGGATCCTCCTACGAGCAGTACTTC.

There are a few counts of this clone. The CDR3: CASSFRDRGREKLFF. Written as DNA, the CDR3 is TGTGCCAGCAGTTTCCGGGACAGGGGGCGAGAAAAACTGTTTTTT. This chain uses TRBV27 with TRBJ1-4; 12 nucleotides agree with TRBD1. Losses at the gene ends were 3 bases for V and 8 bases for J; bases not matched to a gene: 4. The CDR3 is 15 residues long. From germline, CDR1 is MNHEY and CDR2 SMNVEV (reference sequence).

The chain combines TRBV19 with TRBJ2-5, with 10 bases that match TRBD2. The germline V gene encodes CDR1 LNHDA and CDR2 SQIVND (reference sequence). The CDR3 has 15 residues. V gave up 3 bases and J gave up 8 bases; unmatched junction bases: 9. The CDR3 sequence: CASSMELAGEPTQYF. The CDR3 DNA reads as TGTGCCAGTAGTATGGAGCTAGCGGGAGAACCAACCCAGTACTTC.

This rearrangement joins TRBV7-8 to TRBJ1-1; D not certain. The germline gives CDR1 SGHVS, CDR2 FQNEAQ. V was cut by 6 bases and J by 8 bases, with 16 bases left in between. The CDR3 extends over 13 amino acids. The CDR3 spells CASRSGFFTEAFF. In nucleotides, the CDR3 is TGTGCCAGCAGAAGCGGTTTTTTCACGGAAGCTTTCTTT.

This chain uses TRBV5-1 with TRBJ2-5; maybe TRBD1 (6 bases). Germline lookup yields CDR1 SGHRS and CDR2 YFSETQ. The CDR3 contains 15 residues. The V end lost 0 bases, the J end lost 3 bases, and 12 bases lay between the germline ends. The CDR3 loop is CASSLVLAGEETQYF. The CDR3 DNA reads TGCGCCAGCAGCTTGGTTCTGGCAGGGGAAGAGACCCAGTACTTC.